Below, 26 T cell receptor beta chains from the same sample are listed, as sequenced in a study of a mutant IDH1 vaccine in newly diagnosed glioma. The data were produced by immunoSEQ multiplex PCR, yet TCRdb's version contains in-frame clones alone and is incomplete. The table includes roughly 84,000 clones, 82% detected once. The time point here: baseline, week 1 (first vaccination visit). Specified treatment: pre-vaccination baseline after standard-of-care therapy. The sequencing used PBMCs, collected from a glioma patient treated with radiotherapy, temozolomide or both. These receptors all stem from a man aged 40-55 years with glioma. Some clones in this sample may be carry-over from other donors' samples.

The CDR3 is CASSAGGETYNEQFF. The CDR3 coding sequence is TGTGCCAGCAGTGCGGGGGGGGAGACCTACAATGAGCAGTTCTTC. The V gene is TRBV9, the J gene TRBJ2-1; 9 bases align to TRBD2. This CDR3 is 15 amino acids long. V lost 5 bases and J lost 2; bases outside the gene matches: 5. The germline V gene encodes CDR1 SGDLS and CDR2 YYNGEE.

The rearrangement joins TRBV25-1 to TRBJ1-2, with 7 bases lining up with TRBD1. Germline V gives CDR1 MGHDK, CDR2 SYGVNS. The CDR3 has 13 residues. V lost 2 bases to trimming and J lost 8 bases; unmatched junction nucleotides: 5. The CDR3 DNA follows: TGTGCCAGCAGTGAAAGGACAGGTCGGGGCTACACCTTC. This gives the protein CASSERTGRGYTF.

The chain couples TRBV6-5 to TRBJ1-2; TRBD1 matches at 10 bases. The CDR3 sequence is 12 residues long. The junction had 8 bases not matched to a gene; V was cut back by 6 bases and J by 13 bases. Looked up from germline, CDR1 is MNHEY and CDR2 is SVGAGI. The CDR3 DNA follows: TGTGCCAGCAGCTTAGGGACAGGGGTTATCACCTTC. This translates into CASSLGTGVITF.

The V and J genes are TRBV2 and TRBJ2-5; D assignment may be TRBD1 or TRBD2 (5 bases each). The germline V and J ends were trimmed by 6 bases and 4 bases, with 18 bases remaining between them. CDR1 is SNHLY and CDR2 is FYNNEI in the germline V gene. The CDR3 spans 15 residues. In DNA form, the CDR3 reads TGTGCCAGCAGCCTCTCCAGGGCCCGGGGAGAGACCCAGTACTTC. Encoded protein: CASSLSRARGETQYF. Using reference TRBV2 and TRBJ2-5 for the parts outside the CDR3, the full variable domain is EPEVTQTPSHQVTQMGQEVILRCVPISNHLYFYWYRQILGQKVEFLVSFYNNEISEKSEIFDDQFSVERPDGSNFTLKIRSTKLEDSAMYFCASSLSRARGETQYFGPGTRLLVL.

J is TRBJ1-1 and V is TRBV11-2; no clear D. The CDR3 consists of 13 residues. The V gene lost 4 bases and the J gene lost 11 bases, with 17 bases spanning the gap. Looked up from germline, CDR1 is SGHAT and CDR2 is FQNNGV. The CDR3: CASSSGQTISAFF. For the CDR3, the DNA is TGTGCCAGCAGCTCCGGCCAAACCATAAGTGCTTTCTTT.

This clone was picked up one time. V and J are TRBV19 and TRBJ2-7; TRBD2 is a possible D gene (7 bases). V was shortened by 4 bases and J by 2 bases, with 12 bases between the two germline ends. Germline CDR1 and CDR2: LNHDA and SQIVND (reference sequence). The CDR3 has 14 residues. The CDR3 DNA reads as TGTGCCAGTAGTAAAAGGGAGGGGGCCTACGAGCAGTACTTC. This codes for CASSKREGAYEQYF.

The chain joins TRBV30 to TRBJ1-4; 8 bases align to TRBD1. J was trimmed by 6 bases and V by 1 base; bases with no gene match: 7. CDR3 length equals 15 residues. Germline CDR1 and CDR2: GTSNPN and SVGIG (reference sequence). The CDR3 bases are TGTGCCTGGAGTGCTAACAGGGGGTCGGATGAAAAACTGTTTTTT. Its protein is CAWSANRGSDEKLFF.

The chain has TRBV14 and TRBJ2-2; 7 nucleotides agree with TRBD1. The V segment lost 6 bases and the J segment 0 bases; nucleotides outside the gene matches: 4. This CDR3 has 15 amino acids. Germline V lookup: CDR1 SGHDN, CDR2 FVKESK. CDR3 loop: CASRKDRSNTGELFF. CDR3 bases: TGTGCCAGCAGGAAGGACAGGTCGAACACCGGGGAGCTGTTTTTT.

This clone was recorded only once. The gene calls are TRBV7-2 and TRBJ1-3, with D unclear. V dropped 3 bases and J dropped 4 bases, with 7 bases sitting between them. The CDR3 is 13 residues long. Per the germline V gene, CDR1 is SGHTA and CDR2 is FQGNSA. CDR3 coding DNA: TGTGCCAGCAGCTTCTCCGGGGGAAACACCATATATTTT. The encoded protein is CASSFSGGNTIYF.

This chain joins TRBV4-2 and TRBJ2-3; maybe TRBD1 (5 bases). V gave up 2 bases and J gave up 4 bases, with 13 bases separating them. CDR1 is LGHNA, CDR2 YNFKEQ, per germline. The CDR3 has 15 amino acids. The CDR3 sequence: CASSQPQGWADTQYF. The CDR3 DNA is TGTGCCAGCAGCCAACCGCAGGGATGGGCAGATACGCAGTATTTT.

This clone was found a few times. J is TRBJ1-1 and V is TRBV7-9, with no clear D. V lost 1 base and J 1 base, leaving 7 bases between the germline ends. The CDR3 is 14 amino acids. Germline V gene lookup returns CDR1 SEHNR and CDR2 FQNEAQ (reference sequence). CDR3 nucleotides: TGTGCCAGCAGCTTAGGACCTTCGAACACTGAAGCTTTCTTT. Translating it yields CASSLGPSNTEAFF.

The chain uses TRBV11-3 and TRBJ2-3; D gene ambiguous. Germline V gene sequence: CDR1 SGHNT, CDR2 YENEEA. The ends were cut back, 1 base at V and 2 bases at J, with 10 bases in the middle. This CDR3 spans 15 amino acids. CDR3 amino acids: CASSLGLGPTDTQYF. CDR3 DNA sequence: TGTGCCAGCAGCTTAGGTCTAGGGCCCACAGATACGCAGTATTTT.

The chain has TRBV19 and TRBJ1-2, with TRBD1 matching over 7 bases. With V trimmed by 6 bases and J by 0 bases, 10 bases remained unmatched. The CDR3 loop spans 16 amino acids. Germline assignment: CDR1 LNHDA and CDR2 SQIVND (reference sequence). The CDR3 DNA reads TGTGCCAGTAGCCCAACCACAGGGGATCCTAACTATGGCTACACCTTC. Translated, it gives CASSPTTGDPNYGYTF.

The chain has TRBV25-1 and TRBJ1-4, with a weak D call TRBD1 (6 bases). The CDR3 is 15 residues long. Germline values: CDR1 MGHDK, CDR2 SYGVNS. The V end was cut by 5 bases, the J end by 8 bases, with 18 bases between. Here the CDR3 DNA reads TGTGCCAGCAGTAACAGGGAAAGGGCGCGCGAAAAACTGTTTTTT. It translates to CASSNRERAREKLFF.

The rearrangement links TRBV2 to TRBJ1-2; D unclear. The CDR3 has 16 residues. CDR1 SNHLY and CDR2 FYNNEI come from the germline V gene. V was trimmed by 3 bases and J by 8 bases, leaving 22 bases between them. The CDR3 region has the DNA TGTGCCAGCAGTGAGCGAACACCGAAGATAGTTAGGGGCTACACCTTC. Protein sequence: CASSERTPKIVRGYTF.

V is TRBV27 and J is TRBJ2-5; D remains ambiguous. CDR1 and CDR2 (germline): MNHEY, SMNVEV (reference sequence). Between the trimmed V and J ends, which lost 5 bases and 0 bases, there was a span of 25 bases. The CDR3 length is 19 residues. The CDR3 is CASSNRPGGVNWYQETQYF. In DNA form, the CDR3 reads TGTGCCAGCAGTAACAGACCCGGCGGCGTTAATTGGTACCAAGAGACCCAGTACTTC.

The chain couples TRBV4-2 to TRBJ1-2; D gene ambiguous. Germline assignment: CDR1 LGHNA and CDR2 YNFKEQ. This CDR3 has 15 residues. Between the trimmed V and J ends, which lost 0 bases and 5 bases, there was a span of 13 bases. CDR3 loop: CASSQETGKAYGYTF. The CDR3 nucleotides are TGTGCCAGCAGCCAAGAAACCGGGAAGGCTTATGGCTACACCTTC.

The chain couples TRBV6-6 to TRBJ1-1; the D gene is possibly TRBD1 (5 bases). CDR3 length equals 14 residues. The germline V gene encodes CDR1 MNHNY and CDR2 SVGAGI (reference sequence). V was shortened by 8 bases and J by 5 bases, with 18 bases between the two germline ends. This CDR3 is CASGRQGGKTEAFF. In DNA, the CDR3 is TGTGCCAGCGGAAGGCAGGGAGGCAAGACTGAAGCTTTCTTT.

The gene calls are TRBV2 and TRBJ2-1; TRBD2 matches 13 bases. Germline V CDR1 and CDR2: SNHLY, FYNNEI. CDR3 length equals 13 residues. The ends lost 6 bases at V and 7 bases at J; junction bases unmatched: 0. The CDR3 spells CASRTSGGNEQFF. In DNA, the CDR3 is TGTGCCAGCAGGACTAGCGGGGGGAATGAGCAGTTCTTC.

To note about this clone: The identical CDR3 is also encoded by other nucleotide sequences in the sample. This chain joins TRBV6-5 and TRBJ2-7; 11 positions match TRBD1. Germline V gene lookup returns CDR1 MNHEY and CDR2 SVGAGI. The length of the CDR3 is 14 residues. After removal of 0 bases from V and 5 bases from J, the junction contained 0 bases not matched to a gene. The chain's CDR3 is CASSYSGQGDEQYF. The CDR3 DNA reads TGTGCCAGCAGTTACTCGGGACAGGGGGACGAGCAGTACTTC.

The gene calls are TRBV5-6 and TRBJ1-5; D is unresolved. The CDR3 has 13 amino acids. Germline values: CDR1 SGHDT, CDR2 YYEEEE. The germline V and J ends were trimmed by 0 bases and 11 bases, with 12 bases remaining between them. The CDR3 region has the DNA TGTGCCAGCAGCTTGGGAAGTAGGCCGGCCCAGCATTTT. This codes for CASSLGSRPAQHF.

This clone turned up a few times. The chain combines TRBV18 with TRBJ2-1; D is possibly TRBD1 or TRBD2 (5 bases each). CDR1 is KGHSH, CDR2 LQKENI, per germline. The CDR3 totals 17 residues. The V gene lost 0 bases and the J gene lost 5 bases, with 17 bases spanning the gap. CDR3 DNA sequence: TGTGCCAGCTCACCACCAGCGGCTAAGGGACCCAACAATGAGCAGTTCTTC. It codes for CASSPPAAKGPNNEQFF.

This clone has a single count. The V call is TRBV30, the J call TRBJ2-2; D is unclear. Germline V CDR1 and CDR2: GTSNPN, SVGIG (reference sequence). V lost 3 bases and J 2 bases, leaving 13 bases between the germline ends. This CDR3 region has 15 residues. The CDR3 is CAWSISLTNTGELFF. For the CDR3, the DNA is TGTGCCTGGAGCATTAGTCTCACAAACACCGGGGAGCTGTTTTTT.

This clone was seen a handful of times. The CDR3 sequence is CASSQEGVRIQPQHF. In nucleotides, the CDR3 is TGCGCCAGCAGCCAAGAAGGGGTCCGAATACAGCCCCAGCATTTT. The rearrangement joins TRBV4-1 to TRBJ1-5, with D maybe TRBD1 (5 bases). V shed 0 bases and J shed 7 bases, with 13 bases lying between them. The CDR3 extends over 15 amino acids. Germline V gene lookup returns CDR1 MGHRA and CDR2 YSYEKL.

This rearrangement joins TRBV6-5 to TRBJ1-2; D is perhaps TRBD1 (5 bases). Germline loops: CDR1 MNHEY, CDR2 SVGAGI. CDR3 size: 13 residues. The V and J ends lost 2 bases and 8 bases respectively, with 12 bases between them. This CDR3 reads CASSYRQSGGYTF. The CDR3, as DNA: TGTGCCAGCAGTTACAGACAGTCGGGAGGCTACACCTTC.

The chain combines TRBV7-9 with TRBJ2-7; possible D gene TRBD1, 9 bases. Germline loops: CDR1 SEHNR, CDR2 FQNEAQ (reference sequence). The CDR3 runs 15 residues. Trimming shortened V by 4 bases and J by 5 bases, and 18 bases separated the two germline ends. CDR3 sequence reads: CASSSGGTGQHEQYF. The CDR3 bases are TGTGCCAGCAGCTCGGGAGGGACAGGGCAACACGAGCAGTACTTC. The full variable domain, rest sourced from reference TRBV7-9 and TRBJ2-7, is DTGVSQNPRHKITKRGQNVTFRCDPISEHNRLYWYRQTLGQGPEFLTYFQNEAQLEKSRLLSDRFSAERPKGSFSTLEIQRTEQGDSAMYLCASSSGGTGQHEQYFGPGTRLTVT.